This T cell receptor beta chain was retrieved from a study of OX40 agonist ivuxolimab in advanced cancers. Study at large: Patients undergoing dose escalation presented with hepatocellular carcinoma, melanoma, renal cell or head and neck cancer. General study results and limits: Clonal expansion from baseline to week 6 occurred in both CD4+ and CD8+ T cells.

The data were produced by immunoSEQ multiplex PCR, yet TCRdb's version contains in-frame clones alone and is incomplete. The sample lists some 99,000 clones; just under 85% were seen once. Details on this clone: The antigen is unknown.

Trimming cost V 6 bases and J 3 bases, with 9 bases left between them. The length of the CDR3 is 12 residues. Germline V gene lookup returns CDR1 GTSNPN and CDR2 SVGIG (reference sequence). This receptor was taken from an adult with an advanced solid tumor such as melanoma, head and neck, liver or kidney cancer. The source was CD4+ or CD8+ T cells sorted from blood, collected in a trial of the OX40 agonist ivuxolimab. The chain has TRBV30 and TRBJ2-1, with D unclear. CDR3: CACGRSYNEQFF. For the CDR3, the DNA is TGTGCCTGCGGGCGGAGCTACAATGAGCAGTTCTTC.